Below are 15 T cell receptor beta chains sequenced from a single sample in a study of shared clonotypes between healthy human individuals. Assay used: immunoSEQ multiplex PCR; TCRdb lists only in-frame clones, some missing. This repertoire shows some 580,000 clones, around 97% found once; its top ten account for approximately 0.057%. Input material: naive CD4+ T cells sorted from blood. Subset defined: CD45RA+ positively selected. The receptors were sampled from a woman in her twenties or thirties in good health.

This clone appeared once. This chain links TRBV19 with TRBJ1-2; 9 bases agree with TRBD1. The trim removed 5 bases at V and 8 bases at J, leaving 6 bases unmatched. Germline V CDR1 and CDR2: LNHDA, SQIVND (reference sequence). The CDR3 has 13 amino acids. CDR3 sequence (DNA): TGTGCCAGTAGTCCCGGGACAGGGTCCGGCTACACCTTC. Amino acid sequence: CASSPGTGSGYTF.

The chain recombines TRBV28 with TRBJ2-4; 7 bases are shared with TRBD2. V shed 10 bases and J 7 bases; nucleotides not matched to a gene: 10. CDR3 size: 13 residues. Germline V lookup: CDR1 MDHEN, CDR2 SYDVKM. In DNA, the CDR3 is TGTGCCACCTGGGAGGCCGGGAGGAACATTCAGTACTTC. It translates to CATWEAGRNIQYF.

As to this clone: Additional DNA sequences in this sample encode the identical CDR3. The chain is built from TRBV18 and TRBJ1-1; no reliable D call. The V gene's germline CDR1 is KGHSH and CDR2 LQKENI. The length of the CDR3 is 13 residues. V lost 1 base and J lost 2, with 5 bases in between. The CDR3 DNA reads TGTGCCAGCTCACCACAGGGAAACACTGAAGCTTTCTTT. Translation gives CASSPQGNTEAFF. The full variable domain, with the rest looked up from reference TRBV18 and TRBJ1-1, is NAGVMQNPRHLVRRRGQEARLRCSPMKGHSHVYWYRQLPEEGLKFMVYLQKENIIDESGMPKERFSAEFPKEGPSILRIQQVVRGDSAAYFCASSPQGNTEAFFGQGTRLTVV.

The CDR3 sequence is CASTPGTPISGNTIYF. In DNA, the CDR3 is TGTGCCAGTACCCCCGGGACACCGATCTCTGGAAACACCATATATTTT. The chain recombines TRBV19 with TRBJ1-3; maybe TRBD1 (6 bases). This CDR3 has 16 residues. The V gene's germline CDR1 is LNHDA and CDR2 SQIVND (reference sequence). Trimming took off 7 bases at V and 0 bases at J, with 16 bases between the two ends.

V and J are TRBV11-1 and TRBJ2-1; 13 positions match TRBD2. CDR3 size: 15 residues. V dropped 5 bases and J dropped 10; count of bases not matched to a gene: 8. CDR1 is SGHAT, CDR2 FQDESV, per germline (reference sequence). The CDR3 DNA reads as TGTGCCAGCAGCCCACTAGCGGGAGGGCCCCGAGAGCAGTTCTTC. It specifies CASSPLAGGPREQFF.

V and J are TRBV5-1 and TRBJ2-2; weak D call: TRBD1 (6 bases). Germline-derived CDR1 and CDR2 are SGHRS and YFSETQ. CDR3 length: 15 amino acids. Trimming removed 0 bases from V and 1 base from J, with 7 bases in between. The CDR3 DNA follows: TGCGCCAGCAGCTTGGCGACAGGGAACACCGGGGAGCTGTTTTTT. Residues: CASSLATGNTGELFF.

The J gene is TRBJ2-1, the V gene TRBV6-5; TRBD2 agrees at 9 bases. CDR1 is MNHEY and CDR2 is SVGAGI in the germline V gene. The CDR3 is made up of 15 amino acids. The junction had 7 bases not matched to a gene; V was cut back by 4 bases and J by 6 bases. The CDR3 DNA follows: TGTGCCAGCAGTTCCCCGGCGGGAGGGGGCAATGAGCAGTTCTTC. Its translation is CASSSPAGGGNEQFF.

The genes are TRBV19 and TRBJ1-2; TRBD1 agrees at 7 bases. V was pared by 3 bases and J by 3 bases, with 4 bases of the junction left unmatched. The CDR3 covers 14 residues. The germline CDR1 and CDR2 sequences are LNHDA and SQIVND (reference sequence). CDR3 sequence reads: CASSINRGDYGYTF. The DNA of the CDR3 is TGTGCCAGTAGTATCAACAGGGGCGACTATGGCTACACCTTC. The whole variable domain, remainder taken from reference TRBV19 and TRBJ1-2, is DGGITQSPKYLFRKEGQNVTLSCEQNLNHDAMYWYRQDPGQGLRLIYYSQIVNDFQKGDIAEGYSVSREKKESFPLTVTSAQKNPTAFYLCASSINRGDYGYTFGSGTRLTVV.

V usage is TRBV5-1 and J usage is TRBJ1-2, with no clear D. V lost 0 bases and J 5 bases, leaving 11 bases between the germline ends. The CDR3 spans 14 residues. Looked up from germline, CDR1 is SGHRS and CDR2 is YFSETQ. For the CDR3, the DNA is TGCGCCAGCAGCTTGGGCGCAGACGGGTATGGCTACACCTTC. Translating gives CASSLGADGYGYTF.

V usage is TRBV7-2 and J usage is TRBJ2-7; 12 bases are shared with TRBD1. Germline assignment: CDR1 SGHTA and CDR2 FQGNSA. Trimming cost V 4 bases and J 3 bases; bases outside gene matches: 4. The CDR3 length is 15 residues. CDR3 coding DNA: TGTGCCAGCAGCTCACGGGACAGGGGGCACTACGAGCAGTACTTC. This sequence encodes CASSSRDRGHYEQYF.

The chain couples TRBV7-2 to TRBJ2-7; 7 bases are a match to TRBD1. This CDR3 comprises 14 residues. Trimming removed 5 bases from V and 3 bases from J; junction bases left unmatched: 7. CDR1 and CDR2 (germline): SGHTA, FQGNSA. The DNA for the CDR3 is TGTGCCAGCAGCGACCCGGGACAGATCTACGAGCAGTACTTC. It is translated as CASSDPGQIYEQYF.

The chain employs TRBV5-1 and TRBJ2-7; TRBD1 matches 11 bases. CDR1 and CDR2 from the germline V gene are SGHRS and YFSETQ. The CDR3 is made up of 15 amino acids. With 4 bases clipped from V and 5 bases from J, the junction kept 8 bases outside the gene matches. CDR3 bases: TGCGCCAGCAGCGTGGACAGGGGGCGTCTGGACGAGCAGTACTTC. Translating gives CASSVDRGRLDEQYF.

The V gene is TRBV4-1, the J gene TRBJ2-7; TRBD2 matches at 10 bases. V shed 0 bases and J 4 bases; nucleotides not matched to a gene: 3. This CDR3 contains 15 residues. The germline V gene has CDR1 MGHRA and CDR2 YSYEKL. CDR3 amino acids: CASSQDELAGYEQYF. CDR3 in DNA: TGCGCCAGCAGCCAAGATGAACTAGCGGGGTACGAGCAGTACTTC.

This clone showed up just once. The rearrangement joins TRBV12-2 to TRBJ2-1; the DNA was not used to check the table's D call, TRBD2. TRBV12-2 is annotated as a pseudogene. This CDR3 region has 15 residues. Written as DNA, the CDR3 is TGTGCAAGTCGCCCCCATTTTAAGCCCAACAATGAGCAGTTCTTC. This gives the protein CASRPHFKPNNEQFF.

The rearrangement uses TRBV5-1 and TRBJ2-7; 7 bases are a match to TRBD2. The CDR3 loop spans 15 amino acids. Unmatched junction bases numbered 5, after V lost 0 bases and J lost 2 bases. The germline CDR1 and CDR2 sequences are SGHRS and YFSETQ. CDR3 amino acids: CASSLGGGRAYEQYF. Here the CDR3 DNA reads TGCGCCAGCAGCTTGGGGGGCGGGAGAGCCTACGAGCAGTACTTC.